Below, 25 T cell receptor beta chains from the same sample are listed, as sequenced in a study of T cell clonotyping in hematopoietic cell transplantation. Assay: immunoSEQ multiplex PCR; the TCRdb copy retains only in-frame clones and omits some. The sample lists roughly 38,000 clones; about 87% were seen once. Specimen: peripheral blood mononuclear cells. The source of these receptors is a woman in her thirties or forties in good health. Some clones in this sample may be carry-over from other donors' samples.

V gene TRBV7-2 combines with J gene TRBJ1-5; weak D call: TRBD1 (6 bases). V lost 1 base and J 1 base, leaving 11 bases between the germline ends. CDR3 length: 16 residues. Looked up from germline, CDR1 is SGHTA and CDR2 is FQGNSA. Here the CDR3 DNA reads TGTGCCAGCAGCTTAGGTCGGACAGAGAGCAATCAGCCCCAGCATTTT. Protein product: CASSLGRTESNQPQHF.

The gene calls are TRBV4-3 and TRBJ2-7; TRBD2 is a possible D gene (6 bases). Trimming took off 0 bases at V and 4 bases at J, with 13 bases between the two ends. CDR1 is LGHNA and CDR2 is YSLEER in the germline V gene. The length of the CDR3 is 15 residues. The CDR3 sequence: CASSQDLWGDYEQYF. CDR3 in DNA: TGCGCCAGCAGCCAAGATCTTTGGGGGGATTACGAGCAGTACTTC.

The rearrangement joins TRBV30 to TRBJ2-1, with TRBD2 matching 10 bases. The length of the CDR3 is 18 residues. Trimming removed 0 bases from V and 9 bases from J; junction bases left unmatched: 17. CDR1 is GTSNPN and CDR2 is SVGIG in the germline V gene (reference sequence). CDR3 coding DNA: TGTGCCTGGAGTGTACCGGCTGAGTGGGAGCGGGAGGGCGGTGAGCAGTTCTTC. Protein product: CAWSVPAEWEREGGEQFF.

The J gene is TRBJ2-7, the V gene TRBV28; 8 bases align to TRBD2. The V and J ends lost 5 bases and 2 bases, in that order; junction bases with no gene match: 2. The CDR3 extends over 13 amino acids. CDR1 and CDR2 (germline): MDHEN, SYDVKM. Written as DNA, the CDR3 is TGTGCCAGCAGTCCGGGGGGGGCCTACGAGCAGTACTTC. Protein: CASSPGGAYEQYF.

The V gene is TRBV6-5, the J gene TRBJ1-1; 8 bases map to TRBD1. The CDR3 totals 13 residues. CDR1 is MNHEY and CDR2 is SVGAGI in the germline V gene. Trimming cost V 5 bases and J 5 bases; bases outside gene matches: 4. CDR3 DNA: TGTGCCAGCAGTATTCAGGGGGCGACTGAAGCTTTCTTT. Its protein product is CASSIQGATEAFF.

The chain combines TRBV28 with TRBJ1-1; D possibly corresponds to TRBD1 (6 bases). The V gene lost 2 bases and the J gene lost 0 bases, with 16 bases spanning the gap. Germline V gene sequence: CDR1 MDHEN, CDR2 SYDVKM. The CDR3 sequence is 17 residues long. CDR3 in amino acids: CASSLRPGASMNTEAFF. The CDR3 region has the DNA TGTGCCAGCAGTTTAAGGCCGGGGGCGTCCATGAACACTGAAGCTTTCTTT.

This clone was seen just once. V is TRBV30 and J is TRBJ1-2; TRBD1 aligns across 7 bases. CDR3 size: 15 residues. Germline values: CDR1 GTSNPN, CDR2 SVGIG (reference sequence). The V and J ends lost 0 bases and 6 bases, in that order; junction bases with no gene match: 10. The CDR3 DNA follows: TGTGCCTGGAGTGTAGGGGACAGTGCAGCACATGGCTACACCTTC. Translated, it gives CAWSVGDSAAHGYTF. Variable domain in full (rest from reference TRBV30 and TRBJ1-2): SQTIHQWPATLVQPVGSPLSLECTVEGTSNPNLYWYRQAAGRGLQLLFYSVGIGQISSEVPQNLSASRPQDRQFILSSKKLLLSDSGFYLCAWSVGDSAAHGYTFGSGTRLTVV.

This chain's CDR3 is CASSSGSYGYTF. Written as DNA, the CDR3 is TGTGCCAGCAGTTCGGGAAGCTATGGCTACACCTTC. The rearrangement links TRBV28 to TRBJ1-2; D remains ambiguous. The ends were cut back, 4 bases at V and 4 bases at J, with 7 bases in the middle. Germline assignment: CDR1 MDHEN and CDR2 SYDVKM. The CDR3 contains 12 residues.

V usage is TRBV4-2 and J usage is TRBJ2-7; no clear D. The CDR3 runs 14 residues. Germline CDR1 LGHNA, CDR2 YNFKEQ. V lost 0 bases, J lost 0 bases, and 6 bases lay in between. Written as DNA, the CDR3 is TGTGCCAGCAGCCAAGAAATCCCCTCCTACGAGCAGTACTTC. Translated: CASSQEIPSYEQYF.

On this clone itself: This sample also contains other DNA sequences that code for the same CDR3. The rearrangement links TRBV30 to TRBJ2-5; the D is unclear. V lost 1 base to trimming and J lost 2 bases, with 2 bases between them. Germline CDR1 and CDR2: GTSNPN and SVGIG (reference sequence). CDR3 size: 11 residues. In nucleotides, the CDR3 is TGTGCCTGGAGTGCACAAGAGACCCAGTACTTC. Its protein is CAWSAQETQYF. The full variable domain, rest sourced from reference TRBV30 and TRBJ2-5, is SQTIHQWPATLVQPVGSPLSLECTVEGTSNPNLYWYRQAAGRGLQLLFYSVGIGQISSEVPQNLSASRPQDRQFILSSKKLLLSDSGFYLCAWSAQETQYFGPGTRLLVL.

This chain joins TRBV20-1 and TRBJ2-4; D remains ambiguous. V lost 3 bases to trimming and J lost 9 bases, with 9 bases between them. The germline V gene has CDR1 DFQATT and CDR2 SNEGSKA (reference sequence). CDR3 length equals 11 residues. The CDR3 here is CSASVIGIQYF. In DNA, the CDR3 is TGCAGTGCTAGTGTCATTGGCATTCAGTACTTC.

The V call is TRBV19, the J call TRBJ1-1, with D hard to call. With 6 bases removed from V and 3 bases from J, the gap between germline ends came to 11 bases. Per germline, CDR1 LNHDA and CDR2 SQIVND (reference sequence). This CDR3 spans 13 amino acids. The CDR3 spells CASRRNADTEAFF. The DNA for the CDR3 is TGTGCCAGTAGGAGGAACGCGGACACTGAAGCTTTCTTT.

This clone was seen just once. The rearrangement joins TRBV5-1 to TRBJ2-1; TRBD2 agrees at 7 bases. Germline V gene lookup returns CDR1 SGHRS and CDR2 YFSETQ. The CDR3 contains 15 residues. V trimming: 2 bases; J trimming: 5 bases; junction bases outside the gene matches: 7. CDR3 nucleotide sequence: TGCGCCAGCAGCTTCGCCGGGACTACTGACAATGAGCAGTTCTTC. This gives the protein CASSFAGTTDNEQFF. Full variable domain (missing parts from reference TRBV5-1 and TRBJ2-1): KAGVTQTPRYLIKTRGQQVTLSCSPISGHRSVSWYQQTPGQGLQFLFEYFSETQRNKGNFPGRFSGRQFSNSRSEMNVSTLELGDSALYLCASSFAGTTDNEQFFGPGTRLTVL.

CDR3 loop: CAWRQGANTEAFF. CDR3 sequence (DNA): TGTGCCTGGAGGCAGGGGGCTAACACTGAAGCTTTCTTT. The chain recombines TRBV30 with TRBJ1-1; 8 nucleotides agree with TRBD1. The CDR3 runs to 13 residues. Germline CDR1 reads GTSNPN; CDR2 reads SVGIG (reference sequence). V was pared by 3 bases and J by 2 bases, with 2 bases of the junction left unmatched.

V is TRBV30 and J is TRBJ1-1, with D uncertain. Germline CDR1 reads GTSNPN; CDR2 reads SVGIG (reference sequence). The V end was cut by 0 bases, the J end by 0 bases, with 14 bases between. The CDR3 is 16 residues long. CDR3 amino acids: CAWSVSRGLLNTEAFF. Written as DNA, the CDR3 is TGTGCCTGGAGTGTTTCTAGAGGGCTTCTGAACACTGAAGCTTTCTTT.

The rearrangement joins TRBV7-3 to TRBJ2-5; maybe TRBD2 (6 bases). Trimming left V 8 bases short and J 5 bases short, with 15 bases between. Germline-derived CDR1 and CDR2 are SGHTA and FQGTGA. The CDR3 is 13 residues long. The CDR3 DNA is TGTGCCAGCTCTCCGGGACGGGAGGAGACCCAGTACTTC. Amino acid sequence: CASSPGREETQYF.

The chain's CDR3 is CASSLGKGVKGEQYF. Here the CDR3 DNA reads TGTGCCAGCAGCTTAGGCAAGGGGGTAAAGGGAGAGCAGTACTTC. V usage is TRBV7-9 and J usage is TRBJ2-7, with TRBD1 as a possible D gene (6 bases). The V end lost 1 base, the J end lost 7 bases, and 17 bases lay between the germline ends. The CDR3 spans 15 residues. Germline assignment: CDR1 SEHNR and CDR2 FQNEAQ (reference sequence).

The genes are TRBV6-1 and TRBJ2-7, with 13 bases that match TRBD2. Per germline, CDR1 MNHNS and CDR2 SASEGT. The CDR3 sequence is 15 residues long. V lost 5 bases to trimming and J lost 13 bases; unmatched junction nucleotides: 14. The CDR3 DNA follows: TGTGCCAGCAGTCGAGGGACTAGCGGGAAAGTTCTAGGATACTTC. It encodes CASSRGTSGKVLGYF.

The chain carries TRBV11-2 and TRBJ1-1; D perhaps matches TRBD1 (5 bases). Germline V lookup: CDR1 SGHAT, CDR2 FQNNGV. Trimming took off 1 base at V and 7 bases at J, with 10 bases between the two ends. The CDR3 totals 13 residues. CDR3 in DNA: TGTGCCAGCAGCTTAGGGGGACCGGATGAAGCTTTCTTT. It encodes CASSLGGPDEAFF. The variable domain in full, completed from reference TRBV11-2 and TRBJ1-1, reads EAGVAQSPRYKIIEKRQSVAFWCNPISGHATLYWYQQILGQGPKLLIQFQNNGVVDDSQLPKDRFSAERLKGVDSTLKIQPAKLEDSAVYLCASSLGGPDEAFFGQGTRLTVV.

This chain joins TRBV5-1 and TRBJ1-3, with TRBD1 identical over 8 bases. The trim removed 1 base at V and 4 bases at J, leaving 7 bases unmatched. This CDR3 has 16 amino acids. CDR1 is SGHRS, CDR2 YFSETQ, per germline. CDR3 sequence reads: CASSLSGQGNGNTIYF. Written as DNA, the CDR3 is TGCGCCAGCAGCTTGTCCGGACAGGGAAACGGAAACACCATATATTTT.

The J gene is TRBJ2-7, the V gene TRBV7-2; a possible D gene is TRBD1 (5 bases). V lost 6 bases to trimming and J lost 3 bases, with 15 bases between them. This CDR3 comprises 14 residues. The germline V gene has CDR1 SGHTA and CDR2 FQGNSA. The CDR3 DNA follows: TGTGCCAGCAGTCCCACCCTCCAGGGCTACGAGCAGTACTTC. Its protein product is CASSPTLQGYEQYF.

J is TRBJ1-1 and V is TRBV5-8; D is unclear. The V gene's germline CDR1 is SGHTS and CDR2 YDEGEE. Trimming took 0 bases from V and 2 from J, leaving 5 bases between them. The CDR3 length is 13 residues. The CDR3 DNA reads as TGTGCCAGCAGCTTGGGTCGAAACACTGAAGCTTTCTTT. Amino acids: CASSLGRNTEAFF.

The chain links TRBV15 to TRBJ1-1, with D maybe TRBD1 (5 bases). This CDR3 spans 15 amino acids. The ends were cut back, 5 bases at V and 4 bases at J, with 17 bases in the middle. Germline CDR1 reads LNHNV; CDR2 reads YYDKDF (reference sequence). CDR3 coding DNA: TGTGCCACCAGCCGGGGGACGGGGGTGAGCACTGAAGCTTTCTTT. This encodes CATSRGTGVSTEAFF.

This chain joins TRBV2 and TRBJ2-7, with TRBD2 matching over 9 bases. Germline V gene lookup returns CDR1 SNHLY and CDR2 FYNNEI. The ends lost 6 bases at V and 7 bases at J; junction bases unmatched: 7. The CDR3 runs 13 residues. The CDR3 DNA follows: TGTGCCAGCAGGGTACTAGCGGGCGGGGAGCAGTACTTC. Protein: CASRVLAGGEQYF.

V gene TRBV6-1 combines with J gene TRBJ1-2; D gene uncertain. Looked up from germline, CDR1 is MNHNS and CDR2 is SASEGT. V lost 0 bases and J 9 bases, leaving 11 bases between the germline ends. This CDR3 has 13 residues. CDR3 region: CASSEAMLARYTF. In DNA, the CDR3 is TGTGCCAGCAGTGAAGCCATGCTGGCTCGCTACACCTTC.